The rows below give T cell receptor beta chains drawn from one sample of a study of blood T cells in healthy people across ages. TCRdb passed the 5' RACE reads through MiXCR, listing each CDR3 protein once. The profile covers a few hundred thousand distinct CDR3 sequences, with about 25% appearing a single time and 29% taken by the ten largest. Sequenced: blood. Receptors originate from a woman between 70 and 85 years old in good health. The CDR3 runs from the conserved cysteine through the conserved F or W. A D gene is named only where the DNA matches it firmly. Part of the rows lack a size; the others show once, few, many or a class for expanded clones.

abundance | j_gene | d_gene | v_gene | CDR3aa | CDR3nt
. | TRBJ2-4 | . | TRBV11-1 | CACSLGGASAKNIQYF | TGTGCCTGCAGCTTAGGCGGGGCCTCGGCCAAAAACATTCAGTACTTC
many | TRBJ1-1 | . | TRBV20-1 | CSARDSLNTEAFF | TGCAGTGCTAGGGACAGTCTAAACACTGAAGCTTTCTTT
few | TRBJ2-7 | . | TRBV10-3 | CAITSSLVDYEQYF | TGTGCCATCACTAGTTCCCTGGTTGACTACGAGCAGTACTTC
. | TRBJ2-1 | TRBD2 | TRBV5-1 | CASSLGVLTSGNNEQFF | TGCGCCAGCAGCTTGGGGGTACTGACTAGCGGGAACAATGAGCAGTTCTTC
. | TRBJ1-5 | . | TRBV6-5 | CARDGGIPLQPQHF | TGTGCCAGAGACGGAGGGATACCTCTTCAGCCCCAGCATTTT
. | TRBJ1-2 | . | TRBV29-1 | CSVEVASYGYTF | TGCAGCGTTGAGGTAGCCTCATATGGCTACACCTTC
. | TRBJ2-7 | TRBD1 | TRBV9 | CASSRRTGGYEQYF | TGTGCCAGCAGTCGCCGTACAGGGGGCTACGAGCAGTACTTC
few | TRBJ2-5 | TRBD2 | TRBV7-3 | CASSDSGTYQETQYF | TGTGCCAGCAGCGACAGCGGGACGTACCAAGAGACCCAGTACTTC
many | TRBJ2-2 | TRBD1 | TRBV11-2 | CASSLGTGGFGELFF | TGTGCCAGCAGCTTAGGGACAGGGGGTTTCGGGGAGCTGTTTTTT
few | TRBJ2-5 | . | TRBV6-5 | CASSPDSTQETQYF | TGTGCCAGCAGTCCGGACAGCACACAAGAGACCCAGTACTTC
few | TRBJ1-4 | . | TRBV27 | CASKAAGTNEELFF | TGTGCCAGCAAGGCCGCCGGTACTAATGAAGAACTGTTTTTT
. | TRBJ1-3 | . | TRBV5-1 | CASSLPSGNTIYF | TGCGCCAGCAGCTTGCCCTCTGGAAACACCATATATTTT
. | TRBJ1-6 | . | TRBV5-5 | CASSLADFNSPLHF | TGTGCCAGCAGCTTGGCCGATTTTAATTCACCCCTCCACTTT
few | TRBJ1-1 | TRBD1 | TRBV20-1 | CSARFRTGGEAFF | TGCAGTGCTAGATTTCGGACAGGGGGTGAAGCTTTCTTT
. | TRBJ1-4 | TRBD1 | TRBV6-2/TRBV6-3 | CASSRTGTGGFGDEKLFF | TGTGCCAGCAGCCGCACCGGGACAGGGGGCTTCGGGGACGAAAAACTGTTTTTT
. | TRBJ2-1 | . | TRBV9 | CASSRDLEQFF | TGTGCCAGCAGCCGAGATCTTGAGCAGTTCTTC
. | TRBJ1-4 | . | TRBV7-8 | CASSRGGTGGEKLFF | TGTGCCAGCAGCAGAGGCGGGACTGGAGGCGAAAAACTGTTTTTT